A selection of T cell receptor beta chains follows, all from one sample in a study of T cells in localized non-small cell lung cancer. Sequencing was performed with immunoSEQ multiplex PCR; in TCRdb, only in-frame clones are kept and a portion is missing. Of around 36,000 clones detected, roughly 77% appear once; the ten largest clones hold about a third. Sequenced material: PBMCs, taken before any cancer treatment. The receptors were gathered from a woman between 35 and 70 years old with stage II squamous cell lung carcinoma. The conserved cysteine and the conserved F or W are not part of the CDR3 here.

TRBJ1-5 TRBV5-4 ASSMDRDQPQH
TRBJ1-3 TRBV28 ASSFLGQSSSSGNTIY
TRBJ2-1 TRBV5-6 ASSTGQVFYNEQF
TRBJ1-5 TRBV28 ASSLDRNQPQH
TRBJ1-1 TRBV5-1 ASSITGGEVTEAF
TRBJ1-3 TRBV2 ASSELGEGNTIY
TRBJ2-3 TRBV19 ASKVSGTTDTQY
TRBJ1-1 TRBV4-1 ASSQDLGRPGSNMNTEAF
TRBJ2-3 TRBV14 ASSQDGVSGGRTDTQY
TRBJ2-1 TRBV7-2 ASRPTVLNEQF
TRBJ2-3 TRBV9 ASSASNGDLTDTQY
TRBJ2-5 TRBV5-6 ASSSVQGAVETQY
TRBJ1-6 TRBV25-1 ATRTEAYNSPLH
TRBJ1-5 TRBV28 ASSLGGQPQH
TRBJ1-3 TRBV7-9 ASSSRDPPRNTIY
TRBJ2-3 TRBV10-3 AISSGETDTQY
TRBJ2-5 TRBV10-3 ASGRGETQY
TRBJ1-5 TRBV29-1 SVGAGGFDQPQH
TRBJ1-4 TRBV5-5 ASSLGQLNEKLF